These 6 T cell receptor beta chains were all obtained from the same sample, sequenced in a study of shared clonotypes between healthy human individuals. Naive-designated CD8 cells lacked CD45RO, were positively enriched for CCR7, and omitted terminally differentiated effector memory CD45RA+ cells. Some clones are missing from TCRdb's copy, which holds only in-frame ones; the method was immunoSEQ multiplex PCR. The sample lists millions of clones, around 96% seen once, with roughly 1.1% in the top ten. The sequenced sample was naive CD8+ T cells sorted from blood. The receptors derive from a man younger than 30 in good health.

Details on this clone: Other DNA sequences from this sample encode an identical CDR3 as well. The chain links TRBV29-1 to TRBJ1-1; D is unclear. Trimming stripped 3 bases from V and 1 base from J, with 3 bases between. The CDR3 runs 11 residues. Germline lookup yields CDR1 SQVTM and CDR2 ANQGSEA. CDR3 sequence (DNA): TGCAGCGTTGACCCGAACACTGAAGCTTTCTTT. It translates to CSVDPNTEAFF.

This clone was observed once. The rearrangement joins TRBV5-6 to TRBJ2-1, with a possible D match to TRBD2 (5 bases). This CDR3 contains 15 residues. Per germline, CDR1 SGHDT and CDR2 YYEEEE. Trimming took 4 bases from V and 4 from J, leaving 15 bases between them. As DNA, the CDR3 is TGTGCCAGCAGCCCCTGGAGGTGGGCGTACAATGAGCAGTTCTTC. It encodes CASSPWRWAYNEQFF.

The rearrangement joins TRBV4-1 to TRBJ2-1, with 10 positions matching TRBD2. Germline CDR1 MGHRA, CDR2 YSYEKL. The CDR3 runs to 19 residues. With 0 bases clipped from V and 5 bases from J, the junction kept 13 bases outside the gene matches. CDR3 nucleotides: TGCGCCAGCAGCCAAGAAGGATCTTTGGGACTAGCGAGGGACAATGAGCAGTTCTTC. Its protein is CASSQEGSLGLARDNEQFF.

The J gene is TRBJ2-7, the V gene TRBV5-6; D not certain. The CDR3 totals 14 residues. Looked up from germline, CDR1 is SGHDT and CDR2 is YYEEEE. The V gene lost 4 bases and the J gene lost 0 bases, with 11 bases spanning the gap. The CDR3 loop reads CASSPGYNSYEQYF. The DNA of the CDR3 is TGTGCCAGCAGCCCCGGATATAACTCCTACGAGCAGTACTTC.

J is TRBJ1-6 and V is TRBV27; no firm D call. In germline, CDR1 is MNHEY, CDR2 SMNVEV (reference sequence). The ends were cut back, 3 bases at V and 8 bases at J, with 11 bases in the middle. The CDR3 is 14 amino acids. Written as DNA, the CDR3 is TGTGCCAGCAGTTTTTCGGCCGCTCATTCACCCCTCCACTTT. It translates to CASSFSAAHSPLHF.

The chain links TRBV6-7 to TRBJ2-5, with 8 bases fitting TRBD2. TRBV6-7 is recorded as an ORF, its role being uncertain. J lost 2 bases, V lost 2 bases, and 16 bases had no gene match. This CDR3 is built from 19 residues. As DNA, the CDR3 is TGTGCCAGCAGTTACCCCTCTAGCGGGCGGAAGAAATTACAAGAGACCCAGTACTTC. This encodes CASSYPSSGRKKLQETQYF.